The clone carrying this TCR beta chain has a handful of counts. One entry per CDR3 protein results from TCRdb running MiXCR on the 5' RACE reads. The sample holds about 270,000 distinct CDR3 sequences, approximately 15% seen once. This record comes from a study of T-cell memory formation after mild COVID-19. Trimming stripped 3 bases from V and 2 bases from J, with 11 bases between. The CDR3 extends over 15 amino acids. CDR1 and CDR2 (germline): LGHDT, YNNKEL (reference sequence). The V gene is TRBV3-1, the J gene TRBJ1-5, with D uncertain. The sample was PBMCs or a T cell subset sorted from them (not recorded which). This TCR was recovered from an adult woman who had mild COVID-19 (a few samples of this study predate the infection). Cell type and time point are not known. CDR3 region: CASSQGVGGNQPQHF. Here the CDR3 DNA reads TGTGCCAGCAGCCAGGGAGTAGGCGGCAATCAGCCCCAGCATTTT.